Listed here are 6 T cell receptor beta chains from one sample, sequenced in a study of early T cells in non-severe SARS-CoV-2 infection. Via MiXCR, TCRdb re-called the 5' RACE reads, giving one row per CDR3 protein. The sample shows 50,000 to 65,000 distinct CDR3 sequences, 10% to 15% of them seen only once. Sequencing was performed on whole blood. The source of these receptors is an adult who was a healthcare worker with PCR-confirmed SARS-CoV-2 infection or an uninfected control (not recorded which).

Many counts were recorded for this clonotype. The chain links TRBV6-6 to TRBJ1-5; D is perhaps TRBD1 (6 bases). Trimming took off 4 bases at V and 1 base at J, with 11 bases between the two ends. Germline V CDR1 and CDR2: MNHNY, SVGAGI (reference sequence). The CDR3 runs 15 residues. The CDR3 region has the DNA TGTGCCAGCAGTTCGGTAGACAGGAGCAATCAGCCCCAGCATTTT. This codes for CASSSVDRSNQPQHF.

The chain recombines TRBV18 with TRBJ1-3; D remains ambiguous. The germline gives CDR1 KGHSH, CDR2 LQKENI. CDR3 length equals 14 residues. V shed 3 bases and J shed 2 bases, with 8 bases lying between them. CDR3 coding DNA: TGTGCCAGCTCACCGGCCGGGGCTGGAAACACCATATATTTT. It specifies CASSPAGAGNTIYF. The full variable domain, its missing parts supplied by reference TRBV18 and TRBJ1-3, is NAGVMQNPRHLVRRRGQEARLRCSPMKGHSHVYWYRQLPEEGLKFMVYLQKENIIDESGMPKERFSAEFPKEGPSILRIQQVVRGDSAAYFCASSPAGAGNTIYFGEGSWLTVV.

The chain combines TRBV9 with TRBJ2-3, with D possibly being TRBD1 (6 bases). The CDR3 length is 15 residues. Trimming took off 3 bases at V and 2 bases at J, with 13 bases between the two ends. Per the germline V gene, CDR1 is SGDLS and CDR2 is YYNGEE. The CDR3 is CASSAGTRYTDTQYF. As DNA, the CDR3 is TGTGCCAGCAGCGCCGGGACACGTTACACAGATACGCAGTATTTT.

This clonotype was seen many times. The chain couples TRBV27 to TRBJ2-1; the D is unclear. Deletions cut 1 base from V and 5 bases from J, with 6 bases between. In germline, CDR1 is MNHEY, CDR2 SMNVEV (reference sequence). The CDR3 has 13 residues. In DNA form, the CDR3 reads TGTGCCAGCAGTTTATTACCCGACAATGAGCAGTTCTTC. Translation gives CASSLLPDNEQFF.

The chain uses TRBV10-3 and TRBJ2-7, with 9 bases lining up with TRBD1. The trim removed 7 bases at V and 4 bases at J, leaving 5 bases unmatched. Germline V gene lookup returns CDR1 ENHRY and CDR2 SYGVKD. The CDR3 contains 13 residues. CDR3 nucleotides: TGTGCCATCACCAAGGACAGGGGATACGAGCAGTACTTC. Translation gives CAITKDRGYEQYF.

This clonotype was seen repeatedly, ten times or more. This chain connects TRBV29-1 to TRBJ1-1; no definite D call. The CDR3 length is 14 residues. V was cut by 3 bases and J by 0 bases, with 11 bases left in between. Germline CDR1 reads SQVTM; CDR2 reads ANQGSEA. The CDR3 region is CSVEGKEMNTEAFF. CDR3 nucleotides: TGCAGCGTTGAGGGCAAAGAGATGAACACTGAAGCTTTCTTT.